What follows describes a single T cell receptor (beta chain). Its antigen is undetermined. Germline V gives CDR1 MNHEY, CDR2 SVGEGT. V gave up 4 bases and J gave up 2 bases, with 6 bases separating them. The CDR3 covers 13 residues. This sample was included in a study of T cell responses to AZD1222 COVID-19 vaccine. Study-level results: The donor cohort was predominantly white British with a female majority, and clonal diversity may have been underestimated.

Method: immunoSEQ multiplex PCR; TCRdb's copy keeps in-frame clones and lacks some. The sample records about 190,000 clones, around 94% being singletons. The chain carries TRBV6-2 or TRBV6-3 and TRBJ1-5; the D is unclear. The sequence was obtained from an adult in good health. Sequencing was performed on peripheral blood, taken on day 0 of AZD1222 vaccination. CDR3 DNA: TGTGCCAGCAGTTGGCAGGGCAATCAGCCCCAGCATTTT. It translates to CASSWQGNQPQHF.